The T cell receptor (beta chain) under discussion was sequenced for a study of long-term antiretroviral therapy in people with HIV. Study findings and constraints: Diversity rose after ART but stayed below transplant donor controls. Controls exceeded HIV repertoires in CDR3 length range.

Survey level was the resolution at which the v3.0 immunoSEQ assay ran. Sequencing used immunoSEQ multiplex PCR; TCRdb keeps in-frame clones, though not all of them. The sample consists of roughly 17,000 clones, over 70% of them appearing once. Comment on this clone: The antigen is undetermined.

Every donor contributed at least one pre-ART and at least two post-ART PBMC samples. The CDR3 spans 17 residues. Germline CDR1 is SGHRS and CDR2 is YFSETQ. V was pared by 4 bases and J by 2 bases, with 19 bases between. The V call is TRBV5-1, the J call TRBJ2-1, with D maybe TRBD2 (5 bases). Sequenced material: unsorted PBMCs, taken 2.3 years after starting antiretroviral therapy. The clonotype was recovered from a woman aged 40 to 50 with HIV. CDR3 region: CASSPDSPSFAYNEQFF. CDR3 in DNA: TGCGCCAGCAGCCCGGACTCCCCTTCGTTTGCCTACAATGAGCAGTTCTTC.